This T cell receptor (beta chain) is drawn from a study of glioma-infiltrating T cells. Study results and caveats: Above-expected tissue-blood divergence occurred in all gliomas, most in low-grade ones. Only very few CDR3 sequences appeared in both tissue and blood.

Only a few counts were recorded for this clonotype. The antigen remains undetermined. Germline V gene lookup returns CDR1 SGHDN and CDR2 FVKESK. The CDR3 is made up of 14 amino acids. V shed 2 bases and J shed 3 bases, with 8 bases lying between them. Using RNA template, CDR3s of TCR alpha and beta were amplified with iRepertoire arm-PCR. Tissue mRNA or PBMC total RNA, roughly 100-400 ng, went into one-step reverse transcription and amplification. TCRdb analysed the multiplex PCR reads with MiXCR anew, one entry per CDR3 protein. The data contain under 150,000 distinct CDR3 sequences, 24% of them seen just once; the ten biggest clones take up 27%.

This chain joins TRBV14 and TRBJ1-3; D not resolved. The sequenced sample consisted of glioma tissue, nonneoplastic brain tissue, or PBMCs (not recorded which). The clonotype comes from a human donor with low-grade glioma or glioblastoma, undergoing nonglioma brain surgery, or in good health (not recorded which). The CDR3 here is CASSQPGVGNTIYF. CDR3 nucleotides: TGTGCCAGCAGCCAACCTGGGGTTGGAAACACCATATATTTT. The entire variable domain, with the rest obtained from reference TRBV14 and TRBJ1-3, is as follows: EAGVTQFPSHSVIEKGQTVTLRCDPISGHDNLYWYRRVMGKEIKFLLHFVKESKQDESGMPNNRFLAERTGGTYSTLKVQPAELEDSGVYFCASSQPGVGNTIYFGEGSWLTVV.